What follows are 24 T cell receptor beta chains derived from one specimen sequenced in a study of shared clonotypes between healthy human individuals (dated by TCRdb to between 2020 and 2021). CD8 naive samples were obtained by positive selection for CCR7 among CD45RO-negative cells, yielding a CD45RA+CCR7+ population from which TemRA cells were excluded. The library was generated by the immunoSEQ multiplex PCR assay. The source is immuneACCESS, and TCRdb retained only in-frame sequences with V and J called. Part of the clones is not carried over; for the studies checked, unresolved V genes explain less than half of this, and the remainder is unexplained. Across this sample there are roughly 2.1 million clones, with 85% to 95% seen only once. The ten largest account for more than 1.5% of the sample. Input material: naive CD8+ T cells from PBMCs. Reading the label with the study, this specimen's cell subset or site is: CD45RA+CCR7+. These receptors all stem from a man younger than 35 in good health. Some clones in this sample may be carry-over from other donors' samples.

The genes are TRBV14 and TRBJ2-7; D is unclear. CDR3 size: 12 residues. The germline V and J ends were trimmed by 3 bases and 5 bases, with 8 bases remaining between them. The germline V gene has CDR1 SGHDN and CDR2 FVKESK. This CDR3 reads CASSQDYDEQYF. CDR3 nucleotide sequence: TGTGCCAGCAGCCAGGATTACGACGAGCAGTACTTC. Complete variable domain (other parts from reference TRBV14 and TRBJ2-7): EAGVTQFPSHSVIEKGQTVTLRCDPISGHDNLYWYRRVMGKEIKFLLHFVKESKQDESGMPNNRFLAERTGGTYSTLKVQPAELEDSGVYFCASSQDYDEQYFGPGTRLTVT.

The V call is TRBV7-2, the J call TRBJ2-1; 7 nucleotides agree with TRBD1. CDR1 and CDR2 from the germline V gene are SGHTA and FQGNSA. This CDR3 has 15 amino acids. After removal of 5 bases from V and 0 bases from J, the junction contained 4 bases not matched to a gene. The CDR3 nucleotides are TGTGCCAGCAGCGCCACAGGGGTCTCCTACAATGAGCAGTTCTTC. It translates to CASSATGVSYNEQFF.

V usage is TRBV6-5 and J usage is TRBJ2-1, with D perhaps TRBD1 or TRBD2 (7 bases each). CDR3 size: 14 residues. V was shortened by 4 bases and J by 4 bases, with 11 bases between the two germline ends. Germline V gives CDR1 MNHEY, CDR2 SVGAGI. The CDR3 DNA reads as TGTGCCAGCAGTTTCAGGGGGGGTTACAATGAGCAGTTCTTC. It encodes CASSFRGGYNEQFF.

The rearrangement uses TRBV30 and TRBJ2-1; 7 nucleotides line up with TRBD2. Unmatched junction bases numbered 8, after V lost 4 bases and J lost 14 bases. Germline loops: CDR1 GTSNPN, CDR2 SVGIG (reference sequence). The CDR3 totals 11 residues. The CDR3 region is CAWTFAGEEFF. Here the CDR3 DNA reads TGTGCCTGGACCTTCGCGGGAGAGGAGTTCTTC.

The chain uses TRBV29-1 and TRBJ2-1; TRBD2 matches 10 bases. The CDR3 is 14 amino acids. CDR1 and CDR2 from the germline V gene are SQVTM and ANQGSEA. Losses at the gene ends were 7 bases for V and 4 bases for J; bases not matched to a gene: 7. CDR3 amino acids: CSAKAGGLYNEQFF. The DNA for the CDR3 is TGCAGCGCCAAAGCGGGAGGGCTTTACAATGAGCAGTTCTTC.

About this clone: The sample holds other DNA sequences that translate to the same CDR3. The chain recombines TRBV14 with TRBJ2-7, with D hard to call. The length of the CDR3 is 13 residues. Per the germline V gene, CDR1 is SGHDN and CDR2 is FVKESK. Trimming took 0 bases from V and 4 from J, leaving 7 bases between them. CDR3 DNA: TGTGCCAGCAGCCAAGAAAGAAATTACGAGCAGTACTTC. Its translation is CASSQERNYEQYF.

The CDR3 coding sequence is TGCAGCGTTGACGGCGGGAGGGCCAAAGATACGCAGTATTTT. Amino acid sequence: CSVDGGRAKDTQYF. The chain links TRBV29-1 to TRBJ2-3; 9 bases align to TRBD2. CDR1 is SQVTM, CDR2 ANQGSEA, per germline. The trim removed 3 bases at V and 5 bases at J, leaving 6 bases unmatched. The CDR3 is 14 amino acids.

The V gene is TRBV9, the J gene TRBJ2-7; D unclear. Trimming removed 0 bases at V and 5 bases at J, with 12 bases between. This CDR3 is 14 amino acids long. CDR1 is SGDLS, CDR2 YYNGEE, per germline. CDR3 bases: TGTGCCAGCAGCGTAGGGCTGTCCTGGGACGAGCAGTACTTC. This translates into CASSVGLSWDEQYF.

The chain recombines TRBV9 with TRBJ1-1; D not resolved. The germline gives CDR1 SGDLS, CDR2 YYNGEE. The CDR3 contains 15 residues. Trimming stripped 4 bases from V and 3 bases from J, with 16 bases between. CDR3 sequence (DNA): TGTGCCAGCAGCCCCCACGGAGGGCGAGACACTGAAGCTTTCTTT. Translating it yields CASSPHGGRDTEAFF.

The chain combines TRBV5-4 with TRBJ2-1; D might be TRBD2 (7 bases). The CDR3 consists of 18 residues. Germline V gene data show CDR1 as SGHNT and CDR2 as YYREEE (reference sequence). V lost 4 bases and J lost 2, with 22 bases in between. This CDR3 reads CASSPLLLERDTYNEQFF. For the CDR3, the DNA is TGTGCCAGCAGCCCACTACTACTAGAGCGGGACACCTACAATGAGCAGTTCTTC.

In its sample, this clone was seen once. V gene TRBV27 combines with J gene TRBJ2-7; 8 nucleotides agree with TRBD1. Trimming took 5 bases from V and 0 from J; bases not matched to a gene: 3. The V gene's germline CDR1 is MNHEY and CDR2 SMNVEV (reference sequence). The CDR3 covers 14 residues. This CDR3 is CASSADRGSYEQYF. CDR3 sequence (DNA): TGTGCCAGCAGTGCAGACAGGGGCTCCTACGAGCAGTACTTC.

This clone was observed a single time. This CDR3 is CASGDLYEQYF. CDR3 DNA: TGTGCCAGTGGGGACTTATACGAGCAGTACTTC. V and J are TRBV4-2 and TRBJ2-7; D may be TRBD2 (6 bases). The germline V gene has CDR1 LGHNA and CDR2 YNFKEQ. This CDR3 comprises 11 residues. With 9 bases removed from V and 4 bases from J, the gap between germline ends came to 10 bases.

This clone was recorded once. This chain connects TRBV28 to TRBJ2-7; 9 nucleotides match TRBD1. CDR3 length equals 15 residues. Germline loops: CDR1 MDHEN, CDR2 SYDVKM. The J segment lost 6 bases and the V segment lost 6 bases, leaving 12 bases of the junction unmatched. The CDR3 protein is CASRTLQGAGAEQYF. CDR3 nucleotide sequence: TGTGCCAGCAGAACACTACAGGGGGCAGGAGCCGAGCAGTACTTC.

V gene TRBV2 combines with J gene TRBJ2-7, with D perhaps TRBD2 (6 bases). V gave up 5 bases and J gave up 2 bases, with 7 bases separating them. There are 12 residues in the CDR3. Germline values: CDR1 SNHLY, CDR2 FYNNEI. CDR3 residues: CASSSGPYEQYF. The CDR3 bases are TGTGCCAGCAGTAGCGGGCCCTACGAGCAGTACTTC.

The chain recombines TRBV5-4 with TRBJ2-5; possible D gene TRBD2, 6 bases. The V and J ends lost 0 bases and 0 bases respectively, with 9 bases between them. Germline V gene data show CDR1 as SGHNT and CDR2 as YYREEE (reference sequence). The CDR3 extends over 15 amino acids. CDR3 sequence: CASSLGDSYQETQYF. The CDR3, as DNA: TGTGCCAGCAGCTTGGGGGACTCGTACCAAGAGACCCAGTACTTC.

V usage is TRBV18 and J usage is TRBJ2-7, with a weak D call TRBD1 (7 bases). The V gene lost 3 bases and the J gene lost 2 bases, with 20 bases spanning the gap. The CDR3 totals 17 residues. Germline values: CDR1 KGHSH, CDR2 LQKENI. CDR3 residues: CASSPGQPEGLAYEQYF. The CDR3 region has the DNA TGTGCCAGCTCACCGGGACAGCCGGAGGGCTTGGCCTACGAGCAGTACTTC. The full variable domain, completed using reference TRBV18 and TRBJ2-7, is NAGVMQNPRHLVRRRGQEARLRCSPMKGHSHVYWYRQLPEEGLKFMVYLQKENIIDESGMPKERFSAEFPKEGPSILRIQQVVRGDSAAYFCASSPGQPEGLAYEQYFGPGTRLTVT.

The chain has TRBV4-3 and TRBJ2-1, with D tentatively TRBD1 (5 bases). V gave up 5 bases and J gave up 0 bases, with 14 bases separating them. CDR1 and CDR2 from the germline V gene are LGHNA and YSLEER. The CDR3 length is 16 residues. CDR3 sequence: CASSYRQTHSYNEQFF. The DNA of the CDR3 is TGCGCCAGCAGCTACCGACAGACCCACTCCTACAATGAGCAGTTCTTC.

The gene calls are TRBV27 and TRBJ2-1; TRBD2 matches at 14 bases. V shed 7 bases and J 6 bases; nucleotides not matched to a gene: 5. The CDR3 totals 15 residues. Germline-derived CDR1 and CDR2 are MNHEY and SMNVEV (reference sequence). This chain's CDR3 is CASKVGTSGSNEQFF. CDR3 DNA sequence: TGTGCCAGCAAGGTGGGGACTAGCGGGAGCAATGAGCAGTTCTTC.

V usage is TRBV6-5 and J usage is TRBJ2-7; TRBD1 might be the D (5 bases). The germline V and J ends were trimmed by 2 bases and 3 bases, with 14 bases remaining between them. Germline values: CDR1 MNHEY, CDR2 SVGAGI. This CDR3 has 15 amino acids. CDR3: CASSYLTGELYEQYF. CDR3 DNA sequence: TGTGCCAGCAGTTACCTTACAGGAGAACTCTACGAGCAGTACTTC.

The chain's CDR3 is CASSPSMGSYGYTF. DNA for the CDR3: TGTGCCAGCAGTCCCTCCATGGGTAGTTATGGCTACACCTTC. V and J are TRBV28 and TRBJ1-2; D gene uncertain. Germline assignment: CDR1 MDHEN and CDR2 SYDVKM. V was clipped by 5 bases and J by 5 bases, with 15 bases between them. The CDR3 is 14 residues long.

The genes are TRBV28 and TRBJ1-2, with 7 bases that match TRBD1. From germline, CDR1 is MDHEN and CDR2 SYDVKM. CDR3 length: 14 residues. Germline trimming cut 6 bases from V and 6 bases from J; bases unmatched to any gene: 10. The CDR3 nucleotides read TGTGCCAGCAGCCACCAAGGGACAGATGATGGCTACACCTTC. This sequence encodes CASSHQGTDDGYTF.

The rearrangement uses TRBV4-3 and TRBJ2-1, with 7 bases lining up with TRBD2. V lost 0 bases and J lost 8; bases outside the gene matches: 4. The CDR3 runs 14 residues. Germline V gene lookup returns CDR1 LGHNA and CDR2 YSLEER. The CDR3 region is CASSQDRTRHEQFF. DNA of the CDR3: TGCGCCAGCAGCCAAGATCGGACTAGGCATGAGCAGTTCTTC.

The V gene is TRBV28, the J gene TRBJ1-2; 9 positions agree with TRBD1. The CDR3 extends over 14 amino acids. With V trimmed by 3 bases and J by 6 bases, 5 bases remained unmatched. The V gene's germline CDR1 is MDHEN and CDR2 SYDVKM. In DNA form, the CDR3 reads TGTGCCAGCAGTTTCCAGGACAGGGGCCATGGCTACACCTTC. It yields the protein CASSFQDRGHGYTF.

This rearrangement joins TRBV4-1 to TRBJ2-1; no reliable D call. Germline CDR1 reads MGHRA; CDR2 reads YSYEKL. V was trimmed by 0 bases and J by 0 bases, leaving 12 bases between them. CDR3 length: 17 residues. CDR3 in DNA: TGCGCCAGCAGCCAAGATAACCCCCGGAGCTCCTACAATGAGCAGTTCTTC. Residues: CASSQDNPRSSYNEQFF.